This entry lists 3 T cell receptor beta chains sequenced from one sample in a study of control samples from healthy donors and cancer patients. Assay: immunoSEQ multiplex PCR; the TCRdb copy retains only in-frame clones and omits some. The table records around 75,000 clones, around 94% of them present only once. Sequenced input: blood. These TCRs come from a woman aged 60-75 years in good health.

In this sample, this clone turned up a few times. V and J are TRBV6-2 or TRBV6-3 and TRBJ1-5, with TRBD1 as a possible D gene (6 bases). The CDR3 has 16 residues. Between the trimmed V and J ends, which lost 5 bases and 0 bases, there was a span of 14 bases. Germline V gene sequence: CDR1 MNHEY, CDR2 SVGEGT. The CDR3 DNA follows: TGTGCCAGCAGTCCCGGGGGGGGCTATAGCAATCAGCCCCAGCATTTT. This sequence encodes CASSPGGGYSNQPQHF.

The rearrangement uses TRBV29-1 and TRBJ2-7, with D tentatively TRBD1 (5 bases). The germline V gene has CDR1 SQVTM and CDR2 ANQGSEA. This CDR3 has 12 residues. Trimming stripped 3 bases from V and 3 bases from J, with 9 bases between. The CDR3 is CSVELTDYEQYF. The CDR3, as DNA: TGCAGCGTTGAGCTGACAGACTACGAGCAGTACTTC.

The rearrangement links TRBV27 to TRBJ1-4; 8 nucleotides match TRBD1. The CDR3 is 13 residues long. From germline, CDR1 is MNHEY and CDR2 SMNVEV (reference sequence). V was pared by 6 bases and J by 5 bases, with 2 bases of the junction left unmatched. This CDR3 reads CASSRDRNEKLFF. DNA for the CDR3: TGTGCCAGCAGCCGGGACAGGAATGAAAAACTGTTTTTT.